This entry lists 22 T cell receptor beta chains sequenced from one sample in a study of T cell responses to AZD1222 COVID-19 vaccine. Libraries were prepared by immunoSEQ multiplex PCR; TCRdb keeps only in-frame clonotypes and omits some of them. The sample records about 120,000 clones, 85% to 90% being singletons. The starting material was peripheral blood, obtained on day 0 of AZD1222 vaccination. The source is an adult in good health.

V and J are TRBV29-1 and TRBJ1-2; possibly TRBD1 for D (5 bases). CDR1 and CDR2 (germline): SQVTM, ANQGSEA. This CDR3 is built from 17 residues. V lost 3 bases, J lost 2 bases, and 22 bases lay in between. The CDR3 sequence: CSVEGPGTDTSNYGYTF. DNA of the CDR3: TGCAGCGTTGAGGGTCCGGGGACCGACACATCCAACTATGGCTACACCTTC.

This chain joins TRBV7-8 and TRBJ2-7; 11 nucleotides match TRBD2. The CDR3 runs 17 residues. The germline V gene encodes CDR1 SGHVS and CDR2 FQNEAQ. Trimming at V came to 2 bases and at J to 0 bases, leaving 6 bases not matched to a gene. In nucleotides, the CDR3 is TGTGCCAGCAGCTTATCCTCGACTAGCGGGGTCTCCTACGAGCAGTACTTC. It specifies CASSLSSTSGVSYEQYF.

This rearrangement joins TRBV7-9 to TRBJ2-2; D is unresolved. The CDR3 loop spans 11 amino acids. Trimming cost V 4 bases and J 6 bases, with 3 bases left between them. From germline, CDR1 is SEHNR and CDR2 FQNEAQ (reference sequence). This CDR3 is CASSSSGELFF. CDR3 bases: TGTGCCAGCAGCTCCTCCGGGGAGCTGTTTTTT.

This clone was picked up one time. The rearrangement uses TRBV9 and TRBJ2-7; D is possibly TRBD2 (6 bases). V dropped 0 bases and J dropped 0 bases, with 13 bases sitting between them. This CDR3 comprises 16 residues. CDR1 and CDR2 (germline): SGDLS, YYNGEE. The CDR3 nucleotides read TGTGCCAGCAGCGTAGATCCCGTAGCGGCCTCCTACGAGCAGTACTTC. Amino acids: CASSVDPVAASYEQYF.

About this clone itself: The same CDR3 is also encoded by other DNA sequences in this sample. The gene calls are TRBV6-2 or TRBV6-3 and TRBJ1-2; 8 nucleotides align to TRBD1. The V gene's germline CDR1 is MNHEY and CDR2 SVGEGT. CDR3 size: 14 residues. Unmatched junction bases numbered 6, after V lost 5 bases and J lost 4 bases. The CDR3 coding sequence is TGTGCCAGCAGTCCCGGGACAGGAACCTATGGCTACACCTTC. This encodes CASSPGTGTYGYTF.

The chain combines TRBV6-2 or TRBV6-3 with TRBJ1-1; D uncertain. This CDR3 comprises 11 residues. Germline V gives CDR1 MNHEY, CDR2 SVGEGT. Trimming pared 5 bases from V and 7 bases from J, leaving 8 bases between. The DNA of the CDR3 is TGTGCCAGCAGTCCCAAATTTGAAGCTTTCTTT. The encoded protein is CASSPKFEAFF.

A single count supports this clone. V is TRBV4-2 and J is TRBJ2-7, with 8 nucleotides matching TRBD2. The CDR3 spans 16 residues. Germline CDR1 reads LGHNA; CDR2 reads YNFKEQ. V was clipped by 0 bases and J by 5 bases; unmatched bases: 9. The CDR3 here is CASSQELAAPGDEQYF. The DNA for the CDR3 is TGTGCCAGCAGCCAAGAACTAGCGGCCCCGGGGGACGAGCAGTACTTC.

This clone showed up just once. V is TRBV7-9 and J is TRBJ2-2, with unresolved D. The CDR3 length is 12 residues. V gave up 9 bases and J gave up 6 bases, with 11 bases separating them. The germline gives CDR1 SEHNR, CDR2 FQNEAQ (reference sequence). In nucleotides, the CDR3 is TGTGCCAGGTCGATGGGTCCCGGGGAGCTGTTTTTT. Translated: CARSMGPGELFF.

V gene TRBV3-1 (or the pseudogene TRBV3-2) combines with J gene TRBJ1-2, with 8 bases that match TRBD1. CDR3 length: 14 amino acids. Looked up from germline, CDR1 is LGHDT and CDR2 is YNNKEL (reference sequence). V was pared by 4 bases and J by 7 bases, with 8 bases of the junction left unmatched. DNA for the CDR3: TGTGCCAGCAGCCTCTCAGGGGGCAAGGGTGGCTACACCTTC. Its protein is CASSLSGGKGGYTF.

The chain combines TRBV6-5 with TRBJ1-1; D not certain. Trimming cost V 7 bases and J 5 bases, with 14 bases left between them. From germline, CDR1 is MNHEY and CDR2 SVGAGI. This CDR3 is 13 amino acids long. The CDR3 DNA is TGTGCCAGCACTTTAGCAGCGGGGACTGAAGCTTTCTTT. Amino acids: CASTLAAGTEAFF.

This clone was observed a single time. The V gene is TRBV6-2 or TRBV6-3, the J gene TRBJ1-3; D ambiguous. The V gene's germline CDR1 is MNHEY and CDR2 SVGEGT. Deletions cut 8 bases from V and 4 bases from J, with 12 bases between. The CDR3 runs 13 residues. CDR3: CASGRNGGNTIYF. DNA of the CDR3: TGTGCCAGCGGCCGGAATGGGGGAAACACCATATATTTT.

This chain connects TRBV5-1 to TRBJ2-1; 9 bases align to TRBD2. CDR1 SGHRS and CDR2 YFSETQ come from the germline V gene. V was clipped by 5 bases and J by 4 bases; unmatched bases: 10. The CDR3 length is 16 residues. The CDR3, as DNA: TGCGCCAGCAGTGGGTTAGCACTAGCGGGTTACAATGAGCAGTTCTTC. Its protein product is CASSGLALAGYNEQFF.

The J gene is TRBJ2-7, the V gene TRBV9; D unresolved. The ends were cut back, 0 bases at V and 4 bases at J, with 14 bases in the middle. Germline CDR1 SGDLS, CDR2 YYNGEE. The CDR3 runs to 15 residues. The chain's CDR3 is CASSVGSSAFYEQYF. CDR3 DNA sequence: TGTGCCAGCAGCGTAGGGTCATCGGCATTTTACGAGCAGTACTTC. The full variable domain, its missing parts supplied by reference TRBV9 and TRBJ2-7, is DSGVTQTPKHLITATGQRVTLRCSPRSGDLSVYWYQQSLDQGLQFLIQYYNGEERAKGNILERFSAQQFPDLHSELNLSSLELGDSALYFCASSVGSSAFYEQYFGPGTRLTVT.

The chain combines TRBV2 with TRBJ1-5; D is ambiguous. The CDR3 runs 14 residues. From germline, CDR1 is SNHLY and CDR2 FYNNEI. V was trimmed by 6 bases and J by 4 bases, leaving 13 bases between them. The CDR3 spells CASRPGAPNQPQHF. CDR3 coding DNA: TGTGCCAGCAGGCCGGGAGCTCCTAATCAGCCCCAGCATTTT.

This clone was recorded once. The rearrangement joins TRBV4-3 to TRBJ2-3; TRBD2 agrees at 9 bases. After removal of 2 bases from V and 0 bases from J, the junction contained 3 bases not matched to a gene. Per germline, CDR1 LGHNA and CDR2 YSLEER. CDR3 size: 16 residues. The CDR3 sequence is CASSQLLAGSTDTQYF. The CDR3 DNA sequence: TGCGCCAGCAGCCAATTACTAGCGGGTAGCACAGATACGCAGTATTTT.

This CDR3 reads CASSLALLGRGPYNEQFF. CDR3 sequence (DNA): TGTGCCAGCAGCTTAGCGCTTTTAGGAAGGGGCCCCTACAATGAGCAGTTCTTC. The V call is TRBV7-9, the J call TRBJ2-1, with D maybe TRBD1 (5 bases). Trimming stripped 0 bases from V and 2 bases from J, with 17 bases between. Looked up from germline, CDR1 is SEHNR and CDR2 is FQNEAQ (reference sequence). The CDR3 spans 18 residues.

The rearrangement joins TRBV5-5 to TRBJ2-7; TRBD2 matches 12 bases. The CDR3 extends over 15 amino acids. V trimming: 4 bases; J trimming: 2 bases; junction bases outside the gene matches: 4. Germline-derived CDR1 and CDR2 are SGHKS and YYEKEE (reference sequence). CDR3 coding DNA: TGTGCCAGCAGCCCCACTAGCGGGAGGCCCTACGAGCAGTACTTC. Amino acids: CASSPTSGRPYEQYF.

In regard to this clone: No DNA is shown, since the ends of the CDR3 on it are uncertain; the CDR3 is the one TCRdb lists. CDR3 sequence reads: CASSFGGGSDLARFF. The rearrangement uses TRBV7-2 and TRBJ2-1; TRBD2, the table's D call, lacks a check against the DNA. Germline V gives CDR1 SGHTA, CDR2 FQGNSA. The CDR3 totals 15 residues, both ends included.

J is TRBJ1-2 and V is TRBV5-1, with D perhaps TRBD1 (5 bases). CDR3 length: 14 residues. Trimming shortened V by 0 bases and J by 7 bases, and 13 bases separated the two germline ends. The germline V gene has CDR1 SGHRS and CDR2 YFSETQ. CDR3 sequence reads: CASSLVGEAGGYTF. In DNA form, the CDR3 reads TGCGCCAGCAGCTTGGTAGGGGAAGCGGGTGGCTACACCTTC.

This clone has a handful of counts. The chain recombines TRBV10-3 with TRBJ2-5; D could derive from TRBD1 or TRBD2 (6 bases each). This CDR3 has 14 amino acids. V was cut by 6 bases and J by 5 bases, with 16 bases left in between. CDR1 and CDR2 (germline): ENHRY, SYGVKD. The CDR3 DNA reads as TGTGCCATCAGCGAAGGGGGGCCGGGGGAGACCCAGTACTTC. Residues: CAISEGGPGETQYF.

The genes are TRBV6-1 and TRBJ2-7, with 11 bases aligning to TRBD1. CDR1 is MNHNS and CDR2 is SASEGT in the germline V gene. The trim removed 0 bases at V and 2 bases at J, leaving 6 bases unmatched. The CDR3 runs 17 residues. The CDR3 region has the DNA TGTGCCAGCAGTGAAGCGTGGGACAGGGGGTTCCCCTACGAGCAGTACTTC. Its translation is CASSEAWDRGFPYEQYF.

V is TRBV19 and J is TRBJ2-7, with D perhaps TRBD2 (6 bases). CDR1 and CDR2 (germline): LNHDA, SQIVND (reference sequence). The CDR3 contains 13 residues. Trimming took off 6 bases at V and 9 bases at J, with 18 bases between the two ends. The CDR3 loop is CASSPSNWGGQYF. As DNA, the CDR3 is TGTGCCAGTAGCCCATCTAACTGGGGAGGGCAGTACTTC. Full variable domain (missing parts from reference TRBV19 and TRBJ2-7): DGGITQSPKYLFRKEGQNVTLSCEQNLNHDAMYWYRQDPGQGLRLIYYSQIVNDFQKGDIAEGYSVSREKKESFPLTVTSAQKNPTAFYLCASSPSNWGGQYFGPGTRLTVT.